Listed here are 12 T cell receptor beta chains from one sample, sequenced in a study of blood T cell repertoires in COVID-19. Produced via immunoSEQ multiplex PCR; TCRdb's table is partial and in-frame only. The profile covers approximately 250,000 clones, with 86% appearing a single time and less than 4% taken by the ten largest. The sample was peripheral blood. Receptor source: a man aged 18 to 30 with active or convalescent COVID-19.

This chain connects TRBV5-1 to TRBJ2-7; TRBD2 might be the D (5 bases). V lost 6 bases and J lost 6, with 10 bases in between. The CDR3 totals 11 residues. CDR1 and CDR2 from the germline V gene are SGHRS and YFSETQ. The CDR3 DNA sequence: TGCGCCAGCAAAGAGGGAACCGAGCAGTACTTC. It codes for CASKEGTEQYF.

The rearrangement links TRBV28 to TRBJ1-5; possibly TRBD1 for D (5 bases). Germline loops: CDR1 MDHEN, CDR2 SYDVKM. There are 10 residues in the CDR3. DNA of the CDR3: TGTGCTTCAGGGAATCAGCCCCAGCATTTT. This gives the protein CASGNQPQHF. Filled out from reference TRBV28 and TRBJ1-5, the complete variable domain reads DVKVTQSSRYLVKRTGEKVFLECVQDMDHENMFWYRQDPGLGLRLIYFSYDVKMKEKGDIPEGYSVSREKKERFSLILESASTNQTSMYLCASGNQPQHFGDGTRLSIL.

This chain links TRBV9 with TRBJ2-3, with 16 bases that match TRBD2. Germline V lookup: CDR1 SGDLS, CDR2 YYNGEE. The CDR3 totals 19 residues. After removal of 1 base from V and 3 bases from J, the junction contained 8 bases not matched to a gene. CDR3 loop: CASSVKGLAGGPKTDTQYF. In DNA form, the CDR3 reads TGTGCCAGCAGCGTAAAGGGACTAGCGGGAGGGCCTAAGACAGATACGCAGTATTTT.

This clone has more than one count but fewer than ten. This CDR3 is also generated by other DNA sequences in the sample. The gene calls are TRBV7-2 and TRBJ2-1; 10 bases are shared with TRBD1. Losses at the gene ends were 6 bases for V and 1 base for J; bases not matched to a gene: 3. CDR1 SGHTA and CDR2 FQGNSA come from the germline V gene. This CDR3 has 15 amino acids. CDR3 region: CASSWGQGSYNEQFF. CDR3 in DNA: TGTGCCAGCAGTTGGGGACAGGGGTCCTACAATGAGCAGTTCTTC.

V gene TRBV10-3 combines with J gene TRBJ2-7; 7 nucleotides match TRBD1. Germline CDR1 ENHRY, CDR2 SYGVKD. The V and J ends lost 4 bases and 4 bases, in that order; junction bases with no gene match: 7. The CDR3 is 14 amino acids. CDR3 coding DNA: TGTGCCATCAGTGGACAGGGTTTTCGGTACGAGCAGTACTTC. This encodes CAISGQGFRYEQYF.

This chain connects TRBV5-6 to TRBJ1-5; maybe TRBD1 (5 bases). V was shortened by 4 bases and J by 0 bases, with 17 bases between the two germline ends. CDR1 is SGHDT and CDR2 is YYEEEE in the germline V gene. CDR3 length equals 17 residues. The CDR3 DNA follows: TGTGCCAGCAGCCTCGCATCGGGCAGGGTTAGCAATCAGCCCCAGCATTTT. Encoded protein: CASSLASGRVSNQPQHF. Complete variable domain (other parts from reference TRBV5-6 and TRBJ1-5): DAGVTQSPTHLIKTRGQQVTLRCSPKSGHDTVSWYQQALGQGPQFIFQYYEEEERQRGNFPDRFSGHQFPNYSSELNVNALLLGDSALYLCASSLASGRVSNQPQHFGDGTRLSIL.

In its sample, this clone was seen once. V is TRBV3-1 (or the pseudogene TRBV3-2) and J is TRBJ1-6; no reliable D call. Germline V CDR1 and CDR2: LGHDT, YNNKEL (reference sequence). The V end lost 1 base, the J end lost 9 bases, and 10 bases lay between the germline ends. The CDR3 sequence is 14 residues long. The CDR3 region is CASSQVEGGSPLHF. CDR3 coding DNA: TGTGCCAGCAGCCAAGTCGAAGGAGGTTCACCCCTCCACTTT.

V usage is TRBV19 and J usage is TRBJ1-6, with D possibly TRBD1 on 6 matching bases. V lost 9 bases to trimming and J lost 9 bases, with 21 bases between them. The CDR3 runs to 15 residues. Germline values: CDR1 LNHDA, CDR2 SQIVND (reference sequence). The CDR3 region has the DNA TGTGCCAGCCACCCCCAGGGGTTCATAGTTTCACCCCTCCACTTT. Its protein is CASHPQGFIVSPLHF.

This clone appeared a few times. Other DNA sequences within the sample encode an identical CDR3. The chain couples TRBV7-9 to TRBJ1-2; D perhaps matches TRBD1 (6 bases). CDR1 and CDR2 from the germline V gene are SEHNR and FQNEAQ (reference sequence). Trimming removed 1 base from V and 4 bases from J, with 7 bases in between. This CDR3 spans 13 amino acids. CDR3 sequence (DNA): TGTGCCAGCAGCTTAGGGACAGCCTATGGCTACACCTTC. It specifies CASSLGTAYGYTF.

This rearrangement joins TRBV14 to TRBJ2-3; 11 nucleotides agree with TRBD2. The V and J ends lost 4 bases and 3 bases, in that order; junction bases with no gene match: 6. This CDR3 is 16 amino acids long. Germline CDR1 is SGHDN and CDR2 is FVKESK. The CDR3 spells CASSRGTSGSTDTQYF. For the CDR3, the DNA is TGTGCCAGCAGCCGGGGAACTAGCGGGAGTACAGATACGCAGTATTTT.

V gene TRBV19 combines with J gene TRBJ1-3; D is undetermined. Germline CDR1 is LNHDA and CDR2 is SQIVND (reference sequence). The CDR3 extends over 13 amino acids. Trimming took off 3 bases at V and 1 base at J, with 4 bases between the two ends. The CDR3 region is CASSITSGNTIYF. The CDR3 DNA follows: TGTGCCAGTAGTATTACTTCTGGAAACACCATATATTTT.

The chain joins TRBV5-1 to TRBJ1-2; tentatively, D is TRBD1 (6 bases). From germline, CDR1 is SGHRS and CDR2 YFSETQ. The V gene lost 3 bases and the J gene lost 6 bases, with 15 bases spanning the gap. The CDR3 has 14 amino acids. The DNA for the CDR3 is TGCGCCAGCAGCTCAAGACAGGCCAGGGATGGCTACACCTTC. Translated, it gives CASSSRQARDGYTF.